This T cell receptor (beta chain) is from a study of CD4 and CD8 cells across lung adenocarcinoma regions. The CDR3 is 13 amino acids. Trimming removed 5 bases at V and 1 base at J, with 7 bases between. Germline V gene sequence: CDR1 WNHNN, CDR2 SYGVQD (reference sequence). The patients had localized lung adenocarcinoma, a non-small cell subtype. Many counts were recorded for this clonotype. TCRdb passed the PCR reads through MiXCR, listing each CDR3 protein once. The table lists 13,000 or so distinct CDR3 sequences, 47% of them singletons. Sequenced sample: CD8+ T cells from the margin of a lung tumor. This TCR derives from a male donor with lung adenocarcinoma. The CD4 and CD8 labels of this study may be unreliable. The J gene is TRBJ2-3, the V gene TRBV10-1, with a weak D call TRBD2 (5 bases). The CDR3 DNA is TGCGCCAGCAGTAAGGGAGGCACAGATACGCAGTATTTT. It encodes CASSKGGTDTQYF.